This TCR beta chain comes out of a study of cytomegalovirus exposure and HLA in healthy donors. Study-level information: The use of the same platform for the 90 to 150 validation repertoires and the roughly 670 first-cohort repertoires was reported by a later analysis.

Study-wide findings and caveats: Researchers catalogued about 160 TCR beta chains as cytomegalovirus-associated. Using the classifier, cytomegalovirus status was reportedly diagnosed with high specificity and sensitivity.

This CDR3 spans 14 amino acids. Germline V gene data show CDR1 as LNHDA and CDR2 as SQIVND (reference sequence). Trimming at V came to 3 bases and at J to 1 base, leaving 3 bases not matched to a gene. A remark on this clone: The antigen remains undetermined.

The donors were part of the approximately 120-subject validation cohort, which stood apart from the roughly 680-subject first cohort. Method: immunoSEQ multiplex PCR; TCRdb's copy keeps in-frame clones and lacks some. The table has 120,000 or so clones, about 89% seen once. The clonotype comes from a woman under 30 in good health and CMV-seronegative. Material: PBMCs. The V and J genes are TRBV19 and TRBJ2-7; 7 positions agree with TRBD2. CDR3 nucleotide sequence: TGTGCCAGTAGTATGGGAGGGGCGTCCTACGAGCAGTACTTC. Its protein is CASSMGGASYEQYF.